This T cell receptor (beta chain) was documented in a study of blood T cell repertoires in COVID-19 (dated by TCRdb to 2020 to 2022). Background on the whole study: Collaborator samples came from the United States, Italy and Spain and covered acute and convalescent phases of COVID-19. The material from the prospective study consisted of cDNA or gDNA derived from T cells, B-cell-depleted T cells, or PBMCs. The dataset comprised deeply sampled blood TCRbeta repertoires from subjects exposed to, actively infected with, or recovered from COVID-19. The repertoires were released in a freely available public database intended as a resource for research on the immune response to SARS-CoV-2. Samples came from the ongoing ImmuneRACE study (first 160 participants) plus 1,254 subjects from 6 global collaborators. A de-identified subject ID, COVID-19 status, age in years and sex were almost always included in the sample metadata. Where HLA class I and class II types were available, the types were taken from metadata supplied by the sample provider, not from assay-based typing. Summary of the overall study and its limitations: Clinical and demographic metadata were provided uncurated, with the amount varying by source and participant.

In the case of this clone: Its binding antigen is unknown. No clone much larger than this one lies a single base away; base qualities are absent.

Whole blood was collected in K2EDTA tubes by collaborating institutions according to the institutions' own protocols. For TCRbeta analysis, collaborator samples were shipped as frozen whole blood, as isolated PBMCs, or as DNA extracted from either sample type. TCRbeta CDR3 regions were amplified from genomic DNA by means of the immunoSEQ Assay, a bias-controlled multiplex PCR. Regarding the original processing steps: The number of nucleated cells in each sample was estimated by amplification of reference gene primers within the assay. To quantify the absolute abundance of each unique TCRbeta CDR3 rearrangement, sequence reads were collapsed and filtered. Productive Simpson clonality was computed per sample as the square root of Simpson's diversity index over productive rearrangements. TCRdb's version of the immuneACCESS table is confined to in-frame rearrangements and falls short of the full clone set. An unresolved V gene accounts for under half of the shortfall where checked; the remainder is of unknown origin. V and J calls and clone size are those listed in that table; D and trimming were worked out from the DNA. The sample data list 150,000 to 200,000 clones, and 86% of these were observed just once. Jointly, the top ten make up over 7% of the sample.

V and J are truncated by 1 base and 8 bases respectively, leaving an intervening sequence of 11 bases. Counted from cysteine to phenylalanine, this CDR3 has 13 amino acids. Only the CDR3 part of the read is kept: 39 bases, read in frame from the first base. In the germline V gene, CDR1 corresponds to MGHDK and CDR2 to SYGVNS. The chain uses TRBV25-1 and TRBJ1-2; TRBD1 is a weak D gene call, 5 bases matching. Sequencing was done on a sample of peripheral blood. This clonotype was sampled from a man in his forties or fifties with active or convalescent COVID-19. The encoded CDR3 is CASSELTVGGYTF. At the DNA level, the sequence is TGTGCCAGCAGTGAATTGACAGTCGGAGGCTACACCTTC.